One and the same sample provided the 7 T cell receptor beta chains below, sequenced in a study of T cell responses to AZD1222 COVID-19 vaccine. The data were produced by immunoSEQ multiplex PCR, yet TCRdb's version contains in-frame clones alone and is incomplete. The table has some 100,000 clones, around nine tenths seen once. Sequenced material: peripheral blood, taken on day 0 of AZD1222 vaccination. The receptors were gathered from an adult in good health.

The CDR3 DNA reads as TGTGCCAGCAGGCAGACAGGCGGTGGTGAAGCTTTCTTT. Its translation: CASRQTGGGEAFF. V is TRBV12-3 or TRBV12-4 and J is TRBJ1-1; D possibly corresponds to TRBD1 (6 bases). Trimming took off 6 bases at V and 7 bases at J, with 15 bases between the two ends. This CDR3 is 13 amino acids long.

The chain is built from TRBV28 and TRBJ2-7; no clear D gene. Germline values: CDR1 MDHEN, CDR2 SYDVKM. The length of the CDR3 is 13 residues. Trimming left V 3 bases short and J 1 base short, with 7 bases between. CDR3 DNA: TGTGCCAGCAGTTTGACGGATTCCTACGAGCAGTACTTC. Translating it yields CASSLTDSYEQYF.

The chain joins TRBV5-8 to TRBJ1-1; no clear D. Germline V CDR1 and CDR2: SGHTS, YDEGEE. The CDR3 loop spans 14 amino acids. V was cut by 5 bases and J by 2 bases, with 13 bases left in between. CDR3 amino acids: CASRPRFFNTEAFF. CDR3 coding DNA: TGTGCCAGCAGACCCAGGTTCTTTAACACTGAAGCTTTCTTT.

The chain employs TRBV20-1 and TRBJ1-1, with 7 nucleotides matching TRBD1. There are 13 residues in the CDR3. With 3 bases clipped from V and 5 bases from J, the junction kept 6 bases outside the gene matches. Per germline, CDR1 DFQATT and CDR2 SNEGSKA (reference sequence). The CDR3 sequence: CSASKAGGTEAFF. Here the CDR3 DNA reads TGCAGTGCTAGTAAGGCAGGGGGGACTGAAGCTTTCTTT.

In its sample, this clone was seen a few times. The V gene is TRBV3-1 (or the pseudogene TRBV3-2), the J gene TRBJ2-5, with 8 bases matching TRBD2. J lost 4 bases, V lost 1 base, and 5 bases had no gene match. The germline gives CDR1 LGHDT, CDR2 YNNKEL (reference sequence). This CDR3 spans 15 amino acids. The CDR3 DNA sequence: TGTGCCAGCAGCCAAGTAGCGGGGATAGGAGAGACCCAGTACTTC. Translating it yields CASSQVAGIGETQYF.

The CDR3 is CASSFEGMSTDTQYF. CDR3 bases: TGTGCCAGCAGTTTCGAGGGAATGTCCACAGATACGCAGTATTTT. The chain uses TRBV27 and TRBJ2-3; possible D gene TRBD2, 5 bases. Trimming removed 3 bases at V and 2 bases at J, with 12 bases between. This CDR3 is 15 amino acids long. Germline V lookup: CDR1 MNHEY, CDR2 SMNVEV (reference sequence).

V is TRBV10-3 and J is TRBJ2-2; TRBD2 aligns across 15 bases. The germline V gene has CDR1 ENHRY and CDR2 SYGVKD. The CDR3 is 15 residues long. The V segment lost 6 bases and the J segment 6 bases; nucleotides outside the gene matches: 2. The CDR3 sequence: CAISRTSGRAGELFF. In DNA, the CDR3 is TGTGCCATCAGCAGGACTAGCGGGAGGGCCGGGGAGCTGTTTTTT.